The rows below give T cell receptor beta chains drawn from one sample of a study of stem cell transplantation in POMP-related autoinflammatory disease. Measured with immunoSEQ multiplex PCR; TCRdb has only the in-frame clones, and not every one. Seen here are some 65,000 clones, about nine tenths observed once, and the top ten hold 0.55% to 0.85%. Material: CD4+ T cells from PBMCs, obtained after stem cell transplantation. These TCRs come from a human patient with POMP-related autoinflammation and immune dysregulation (PRAID). The T cells may come from the graft donor. Both conserved end residues are part of each CDR3.

j_gene | v_gene | CDR3aa
TRBJ2-5 | TRBV2 | CASSVVRGETQYF
TRBJ2-3 | TRBV11-1 | CASSLDLRGTDTQYF
TRBJ2-1 | TRBV19 | CASSIAAQGYNEQFF
TRBJ2-3 | TRBV5-1 | CASSLHNTDTQYF
TRBJ2-1 | TRBV4-1 | CASSPGNEQFF
TRBJ2-4 | TRBV20-1 | CSASRQGGENIQYF
TRBJ2-1 | TRBV18 | CASSPQVAINEQFF
TRBJ2-7 | TRBV2 | CASSERTGRSYEQYF
TRBJ2-3 | TRBV27 | CASSYGQRTSQYF
TRBJ2-5 | TRBV28 | CASSLPGMETQYF
TRBJ2-3 | TRBV30 | CAWSPQSNTQYF
TRBJ2-7 | TRBV18 | CASSPRGGGEQYF
TRBJ1-5 | TRBV6-6 | CASSYGNQPQHF
TRBJ2-2 | TRBV27 | CASSYAGTGVIGELFF
TRBJ1-1 | TRBV9 | CASSVSGRNTEAFF
TRBJ1-1 | TRBV5-1 | CASSLEDGLNTEAFF
TRBJ1-2 | TRBV24-1 | CATSEGTGGDGYTF
TRBJ2-2 | TRBV29-1 | CSVDQGQSSGELFF
TRBJ1-5 | TRBV5-5 | CASSYRQGLIQPQHF
TRBJ1-5 | TRBV27 | CASSFVLNQPQHF
TRBJ2-7 | TRBV6-6 | CASSGGTSGTFYEQYF
TRBJ1-1 | TRBV10-3 | CAISEFAASNTEAFF